The entry below gives a single T cell receptor beta chain sequence along with its context. This CDR3 has 15 residues. Between the trimmed V and J ends, which lost 3 bases and 3 bases, there was a span of 14 bases. In germline, CDR1 is LGHNA, CDR2 YNFKEQ. PCR primers comprised 60 Vbeta and 13 Jbeta primers. This table comes from immunoSEQ multiplex PCR, and its TCRdb copy is limited to in-frame clones, with some not included. Among some 110,000 clones, approximately 85% were seen once, and the ten largest hold 1.6%. This sample was taken from a study of cytomegalovirus exposure and HLA in healthy donors.

The material sequenced was PBMCs. The gene calls are TRBV4-2 and TRBJ1-1; no reliable D call. This receptor was identified in a man aged 50 or older in good health and CMV-seronegative. The CDR3 is CASSHSPTRDTEAFF. In DNA, the CDR3 is TGTGCCAGCAGCCACTCTCCTACTCGGGACACTGAAGCTTTCTTT.